This T cell receptor beta chain came from a study of T cell clones after liver transplantation. At the level of the study: Post-transplant blood was tracked for graft-donor-reactive T cell clones identified in a pre-transplant mixed lymphocyte reaction. Broader study findings: A larger donor-reactive than third-party decline suggested partial antigen-specific deletion. Small, mixed patient groups and varying post-transplant times limit these conclusions.

Thawed unstimulated PBMCs were FACS-sorted by CD3, CD4 and CD8 into two populations. Some clones are missing from TCRdb's copy, which holds only in-frame ones; the method was immunoSEQ multiplex PCR. The data show fewer than 85,000 clones, with around 78% seen just once and 2.5% to 3% held by the top ten. On this clone itself: Its specificity is not known.

Germline values: CDR1 MDHEN, CDR2 SYDVKM. The CDR3 totals 14 residues. V was clipped by 6 bases and J by 6 bases; unmatched bases: 7. Here the sequenced sample was CD4+ T cells from blood, taken at the 22-month timepoint. The rearrangement joins TRBV28 to TRBJ1-5; TRBD1 matches at 8 bases. The sequence derives from a human patient who received a liver transplant. Some T cells may be transferred from the graft donor. CDR3 residues: CASRAGQAGQPQHF. The CDR3 DNA reads TGTGCCAGCAGAGCGGGACAGGCGGGTCAGCCCCAGCATTTT.